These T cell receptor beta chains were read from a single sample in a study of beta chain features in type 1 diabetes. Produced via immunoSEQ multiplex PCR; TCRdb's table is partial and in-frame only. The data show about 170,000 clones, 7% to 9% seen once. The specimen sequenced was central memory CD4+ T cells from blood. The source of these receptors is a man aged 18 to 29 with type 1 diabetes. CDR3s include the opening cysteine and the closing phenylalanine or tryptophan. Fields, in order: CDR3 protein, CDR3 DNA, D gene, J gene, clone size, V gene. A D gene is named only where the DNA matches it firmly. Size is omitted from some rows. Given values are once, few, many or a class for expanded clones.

CASSELDSGSYNEQFF TGTGCCAGCAGTGAATTAGATAGCGGGAGCTACAATGAGCAGTTCTTC TRBD2 TRBJ2-1 few TRBV25-1
CASSLSSSGTYEQYF TGCGCCAGCAGCTTGTCGTCTAGCGGTACCTACGAGCAGTACTTC TRBD2 TRBJ2-7 NA TRBV5-1
CATDVQGGYEQYF TGTGCCACCGATGTCCAGGGGGGTTACGAGCAGTACTTC NA TRBJ2-7 few TRBV2
CASSLMGGGRSNEKLFF TGTGCCAGCAGCTTGATGGGGGGAGGAAGGTCTAATGAAAAACTGTTTTTT NA TRBJ1-4 NA TRBV5-6
CASSMTDRTYGYTF TGTGCCAGTAGTATGACCGACAGAACCTATGGCTACACCTTC NA TRBJ1-2 few TRBV19
CATWGTVQETQYF TGTGCCACCTGGGGGACAGTACAAGAGACCCAGTACTTC TRBD1 TRBJ2-5 few TRBV19
CASSLTAGVSGYTF TGTGCCAGCAGCTTAACGGCAGGGGTTAGTGGCTACACCTTC NA TRBJ1-2 few TRBV7-2
CASSPSSTGGTEAFF TGTGCCAGCAGCCCATCATCGACAGGGGGGACTGAAGCTTTCTTT TRBD1 TRBJ1-1 NA TRBV14
CSAQTGSGYTF TGCAGCGCACAAACAGGGAGTGGCTACACCTTC NA TRBJ1-2 NA TRBV29-1
CASSLLGQGDTEAFF TGTGCCAGCAGCCTCCTGGGACAGGGGGACACTGAAGCTTTCTTT TRBD1 TRBJ1-1 few TRBV7-8
CASSNRLEGRAYGYTF TGTGCCAGCAGCAATAGGTTGGAGGGGAGGGCCTATGGCTACACCTTC NA TRBJ1-2 NA TRBV21-1
CASSHLSGGGDTQYF TGCGCCAGCAGTCACCTTAGCGGGGGGGGAGATACGCAGTATTTT TRBD2 TRBJ2-3 NA TRBV23-1
CASKVQGWRDIQYF TGTGCCAGCAAGGTCCAGGGCTGGAGGGACATTCAGTACTTC NA TRBJ2-4 NA TRBV6-6
CASRTGTSTDTQYF TGTGCCAGCAGGACCGGGACTAGCACAGATACGCAGTATTTT NA TRBJ2-3 few TRBV27
CASSRTGTSGKTQYF TGTGCCAGCAGTCGTACAGGGACTAGCGGAAAGACCCAGTACTTC TRBD2 TRBJ2-5 few TRBV28
CASSSWDNPQGEQYF TGTGCCAGCAGCTCCTGGGACAACCCCCAGGGCGAGCAGTACTTC NA TRBJ2-7 few TRBV11-3
CASSLTGGSYNSPLHF TGTGCCAGCAGCTTGACAGGGGGCTCCTATAATTCACCCCTCCACTTT TRBD1 TRBJ1-6 NA TRBV27
CASSQVEQGSTNEKLFF TGCGCCAGCAGCCAAGTGGAACAGGGCTCAACTAATGAAAAACTGTTTTTT NA TRBJ1-4 NA TRBV4-3
CASSLDGQNTEAFF TGCGCCAGCAGCTTGGATGGGCAGAACACTGAAGCTTTCTTT NA TRBJ1-1 few TRBV5-1
CASSLAGTGEETQYF TGCGCCAGCAGCCTGGCCGGGACAGGGGAAGAGACCCAGTACTTC TRBD1 TRBJ2-5 few TRBV5-1
CSVALSSEKLFF TGCAGCGTTGCGCTATCGTCTGAAAAACTGTTTTTT NA TRBJ1-4 many TRBV29-1
CASSDPGRAVYTGELFF TGTGCCAGCAGTGACCCCGGGAGGGCCGTTTACACCGGGGAGCTGTTTTTT TRBD2 TRBJ2-2 few TRBV2
CAWTGNYSPLHF TGTGCCTGGACAGGAAATTATTCACCCCTCCACTTT NA TRBJ1-6 few TRBV30